The rows below give T cell receptor beta chains drawn from one sample of a study of shared clonotypes between healthy human individuals. Data came from immunoSEQ multiplex PCR; TCRdb stores just in-frame clones and leaves some out. Of around 2.1 million clones listed, just over 90% are singletons. Sequencing was carried out using naive CD8+ T cells from PBMCs. These receptors all stem from a man aged 18 to 35 in good health. Some clones in this sample may be carry-over from other donors' samples. The conserved cysteine and the conserved F or W are not part of the CDR3 here.

TRBV28,TRBJ2-1,ASSWAGTSLVDEQF
TRBV6-1,TRBJ2-7,ASSEVFPEVTYEQY
TRBV7-9,TRBJ2-3,ASSSSEGLDTQY
TRBV4-3,TRBJ2-1,ASSQVFLWGETYNEQF
TRBV9,TRBJ2-3,ASSADRLAGVFTDTQY
TRBV28,TRBJ2-3,ASSLLGSTDTQY
TRBV10-1,TRBJ1-5,ASSESAGQPQH
TRBV28,TRBJ1-2,ASSPLSRTARNYGYT
TRBV19,TRBJ1-5,ASSIHRALGQPQH
TRBV7-3,TRBJ2-2,ASSLYGTSGTGELF
TRBV27,TRBJ1-1,ASIVIEKGRTEAF
TRBV6-1,TRBJ2-1,ASNTGLADEQF
TRBV28,TRBJ2-7,ASSLYGTQDEQY
TRBV27,TRBJ2-7,ASSLEAGLAHYEQY
TRBV10-3,TRBJ2-7,ASGLAEIYEQY
TRBV2,TRBJ2-7,ASSAGVSYEQY
TRBV7-9,TRBJ2-7,ASSSSRGRDRVTYEQY
TRBV30,TRBJ1-2,AWTLGYGYT
TRBV19,TRBJ1-1,ASSMTAFNTEAF
TRBV6-6,TRBJ2-5,ASSYRPAFQETQY
TRBV28,TRBJ1-4,ASSSRRDNNEKLF
TRBV7-9,TRBJ2-3,ASSLVQPDTQY
TRBV7-9,TRBJ2-1,ASSRRGASSYNEQF
TRBV5-5,TRBJ2-7,ASSLWTDYEQY
TRBV11-2,TRBJ2-1,ASSSLVAGGPYNEQF
TRBV13,TRBJ2-2,ASSFGRRPTGELF
TRBV6-5,TRBJ2-2,ASSYSGGRGTGELF
TRBV7-9,TRBJ2-5,ASSQRGLPLETQY
TRBV4-3,TRBJ2-3,ASSGLGNPTDTQY
TRBV6-1,TRBJ2-1,ASSVSGYSSYNEQF
TRBV27,TRBJ2-7,ASSDLGRTYEQY
TRBV30,TRBJ2-7,AWKWDRGTYEQY
TRBV4-1,TRBJ2-7,ASSPLGVPGVYEQY
TRBV5-1,TRBJ2-6,ASSLLARTGSSGANVLT
TRBV5-4,TRBJ1-1,ATLNMGLGGVPGTEAF
TRBV6-4,TRBJ2-6,ASSDPARLVIDGANVLT
TRBV28,TRBJ2-5,ASSLPRAQLAERETQY
TRBV6-1,TRBJ1-2,ASSGQGARYGYT
TRBV7-9,TRBJ1-1,ASSADRATEAF
TRBV11-2,TRBJ2-1,ASSPRTSGGYNEQF
TRBV2,TRBJ2-7,ASSERRSYYEQY
TRBV14,TRBJ2-7,ASSQGPRGLAVEQY
TRBV7-6,TRBJ2-1,ASSLAGMPPYNEQF
TRBV28,TRBJ2-5,ASTSVRLSEETQY
TRBV7-3,TRBJ2-1,ASSARRGPSDEQF
TRBV29-1,TRBJ2-7,SVIGAGSYEQY
TRBV29-1,TRBJ2-2,SVDFGGRTGELF
TRBV2,TRBJ1-2,ASSEGIRYGYT
TRBV27,TRBJ2-7,ASYPGPSSYEQY
TRBV4-1,TRBJ2-5,ASSQGPGLAKETQY
TRBV29-1,TRBJ1-6,SVLGRVSSSYNSPLH
TRBV28,TRBJ2-5,ATRGPPLGTSGSWEETQY
TRBV9,TRBJ2-3,ASSVEGVGTDTQY